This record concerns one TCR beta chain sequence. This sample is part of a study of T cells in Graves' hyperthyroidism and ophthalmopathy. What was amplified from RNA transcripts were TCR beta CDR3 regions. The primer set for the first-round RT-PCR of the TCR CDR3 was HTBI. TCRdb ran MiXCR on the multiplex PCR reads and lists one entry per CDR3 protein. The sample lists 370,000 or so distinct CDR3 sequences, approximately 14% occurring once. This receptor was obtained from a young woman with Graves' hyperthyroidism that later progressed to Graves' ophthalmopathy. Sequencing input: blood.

CDR3 nucleotide sequence: TGTGCCAGCAGTAGGGGACCCCTCGGAGGGAACACCATATATTTT. It translates to CASSRGPLGGNTIYF. This chain links TRBV28 with TRBJ1-3; TRBD1 is a possible D gene (5 bases). In germline, CDR1 is MDHEN, CDR2 SYDVKM. Trimming shortened V by 5 bases and J by 7 bases, and 18 bases separated the two germline ends. This CDR3 comprises 15 residues.